This T cell receptor (beta chain) was observed in a study of cytomegalovirus exposure and HLA in healthy donors. The study, taken as a whole, reports: There were under 200 TCR beta chains listed as cytomegalovirus-associated. It was found in a later analysis that first-cohort TCR clusters tended to co-occur in the 90 to 150 validation repertoires.

The table came from immunoSEQ multiplex PCR; TCRdb's copy has only in-frame clones and leaves some out. The sample includes about 120,000 clones, around 89% seen only once; the top ten take 6% to 7%. This clone came up a few times. Antigen: not known. This clonotype was obtained from a woman younger than 30 in good health and CMV-seropositive. The sequenced material came from PBMCs.

The CDR3 DNA follows: TGCGCCAGCAGCTTGAATAGCGGGGGGGCAGATACGCAGTATTTT. It translates to CASSLNSGGADTQYF. The chain employs TRBV5-1 and TRBJ2-3; the match to TRBD2 covers 11 bases. This CDR3 region has 15 residues. V was pared by 1 base and J by 4 bases, with 2 bases of the junction left unmatched. The germline V gene encodes CDR1 SGHRS and CDR2 YFSETQ. Combining the CDR3 with reference TRBV5-1 and TRBJ2-3 gives the whole variable domain KAGVTQTPRYLIKTRGQQVTLSCSPISGHRSVSWYQQTPGQGLQFLFEYFSETQRNKGNFPGRFSGRQFSNSRSEMNVSTLELGDSALYLCASSLNSGGADTQYFGPGTRLTVL.